The rows below give T cell receptor beta chains drawn from one sample of a study of Ad26.COV2.S vaccination and SARS-CoV-2 variants. Produced via immunoSEQ multiplex PCR; TCRdb's table is partial and in-frame only. The sample holds just over 350,000 clones; approximately 81% are singletons and the top ten take 3% to 4%. The sequences come from peripheral blood, collected in a trial of Ad26.COV2.S vaccine versus placebo. These receptor sequences come from a person aged 18 to 59 who received the Ad26.COV2.S COVID-19 vaccine or a placebo. Both conserved end residues are part of each CDR3. A D gene is named only where the DNA matches it firmly. Expanded clones get a size class; other rows say once, few or many, or leave the size out.

CDR3 DNA | CDR3 protein | D gene | clone size | J gene | V gene | CDR3 length
TGCGCCAGCAGCTTGGGGAACTACGAGCAGTACTTC | CASSLGNYEQYF | NA | NA | TRBJ2-7 | TRBV5-1 | 12
TGTGCCAGCAGCGGTAGTCAGCCCCAGCATTTT | CASSGSQPQHF | NA | NA | TRBJ1-5 | TRBV6-2/TRBV6-3 | 11
TGTGCCAGCAGCTTAGCCAGTGGAGGGAGGGGTGAAAAACTGTTTTTT | CASSLASGGRGEKLFF | NA | NA | TRBJ1-4 | TRBV7-2 | 16
TGTGCCAGCAGATCAACAGTGAATAGCAATCAGCCCCAGCATTTT | CASRSTVNSNQPQHF | NA | once | TRBJ1-5 | TRBV7-2 | 15
TGTGCCAGCAGTTATCGCACAGGGATCGGCGATTCACCCCTCCACTTT | CASSYRTGIGDSPLHF | NA | NA | TRBJ1-6 | TRBV6-5 | 16
TGTGCCAGCAGCCAGAAGTGGAAGAACACTGAAGCTTTCTTT | CASSQKWKNTEAFF | NA | NA | TRBJ1-1 | TRBV7-8 | 14
TGTGCCAGCAGCCCCCATGAACGACCCTCACGTAGCCCGCAGTACTTC | CASSPHERPSRSPQYF | NA | NA | TRBJ2-7 | TRBV7-8 | 16
TGCGCCAGCAGCCCTCTGGGGGGAGAGACCCAGTACTTC | CASSPLGGETQYF | NA | NA | TRBJ2-5 | TRBV5-1 | 13
TGCGCCAGCAGCCAAGTACCCTTGAGCACCGGGGAGCTGTTTTTT | CASSQVPLSTGELFF | NA | NA | TRBJ2-2 | TRBV4-3 | 15
TGTGCCAGTAGTATAGCAGGGGTCGGGAATCAGCCCCAGCATTTT | CASSIAGVGNQPQHF | NA | NA | TRBJ1-5 | TRBV19 | 15
TGTGCCAGCAGCTTAACAGGGATTAACTATGGCTACACCTTC | CASSLTGINYGYTF | NA | NA | TRBJ1-2 | TRBV13 | 14
TGTGCCAGCTCATCCGGAGGCGATGAGCAGTTCTTC | CASSSGGDEQFF | NA | NA | TRBJ2-1 | TRBV18 | 12
TGTGCCAGCAGCTCTAGCGGGAGGGTCACAGATACGCAGTATTTT | CASSSSGRVTDTQYF | TRBD2 | NA | TRBJ2-3 | TRBV11-2 | 15
TGTGCCAGCAGTTCAAGACAGGGCAATCAGCCCCAGCATTTT | CASSSRQGNQPQHF | NA | NA | TRBJ1-5 | TRBV6-2/TRBV6-3 | 14
TGCGCCAGCAGCCAAGCCCTCATGGGAAGGGGCCCTGGGAATGAGCAGTTCTTC | CASSQALMGRGPGNEQFF | NA | NA | TRBJ2-1 | TRBV4-3 | 18
TGTGCCATCAGTGAGGACTCCTACGAGCAGTACTTC | CAISEDSYEQYF | NA | NA | TRBJ2-7 | TRBV10-3 | 12
TGTGCCAGCAGTCTCCAGCGGGGGGGCCCCGGGGAGCTGTTTTTT | CASSLQRGGPGELFF | TRBD2 | NA | TRBJ2-2 | TRBV27 | 15
TGCGCCAGCAGCTTCGGAACGAACACTGAAGCTTTCTTT | CASSFGTNTEAFF | NA | NA | TRBJ1-1 | TRBV5-1 | 13
TGTGCCAGCAGCCCTGGACTAGCGGGAGAGACCGGGGAGCTGTTTTTT | CASSPGLAGETGELFF | TRBD2 | many | TRBJ2-2 | TRBV6-4 | 16
TGTGCCAGCAGCTTCTATCCGGGACAGGGGAACACCGGGGAGCTGTTTTTT | CASSFYPGQGNTGELFF | TRBD1 | NA | TRBJ2-2 | TRBV11-2 | 17
TGTGCCAGCAGCTCAATCGGACAGGGAGGAAGCTACGAGCAGTACTTC | CASSSIGQGGSYEQYF | TRBD1 | NA | TRBJ2-7 | TRBV13 | 16
TGTGCCAGCAGTTTAGGGTGGGGGGGAGTGGAAAAACTGTTTTTT | CASSLGWGGVEKLFF | NA | NA | TRBJ1-4 | TRBV28 | 15
TGTGCCAGCAGTGAACAGGGGGGGACAGATACGCAGTATTTT | CASSEQGGTDTQYF | NA | NA | TRBJ2-3 | TRBV2 | 14
TGTGCCAGCAGTCTACAGGCGGAATACGAGCAGTACTTC | CASSLQAEYEQYF | NA | NA | TRBJ2-7 | TRBV6-2/TRBV6-3 | 13
TGTGCCAGCAGTTTCGCCCCGACAGGGGGTCAGCAAGAGACCCAGTACTTC | CASSFAPTGGQQETQYF | TRBD1 | NA | TRBJ2-5 | TRBV28 | 17
TGTGCCAGCAGCCAAATGCCAGACAACTATGGCTACACCTTC | CASSQMPDNYGYTF | NA | NA | TRBJ1-2 | TRBV7-2 | 14
TGTGCCAGCAGTTACAGACAGGCAGCCTACACCTTC | CASSYRQAAYTF | NA | NA | TRBJ1-2 | TRBV6-2/TRBV6-3 | 12
TGCGCCAGCAGCCAAGTCATGGAGGGTTTCCCTGAAGCTTTCTTT | CASSQVMEGFPEAFF | NA | NA | TRBJ1-1 | TRBV4-3 | 15
TGTGCCACCGAACCTCCGGGAGGGCCGTACGAGCAGTACTTC | CATEPPGGPYEQYF | TRBD2 | NA | TRBJ2-7 | TRBV25-1 | 14
TGCGCCAGCAGCTTGCTCGACAGCATGAACACTGAAGCTTTCTTT | CASSLLDSMNTEAFF | NA | NA | TRBJ1-1 | TRBV5-1 | 15
TGCAGCGTTACCTTAGGGGGAGCGGACCGCTACACCTTC | CSVTLGGADRYTF | NA | NA | TRBJ1-2 | TRBV29-1 | 13
TGTGCCAGCAGTACCATACCGGTGAAGGGCCTCGGTGAGCAGTTCTTC | CASSTIPVKGLGEQFF | NA | NA | TRBJ2-1 | TRBV6-2/TRBV6-3 | 16
TGTGCCAGCAGCTTAGAGGGGATAGGGAACACTGAAGCTTTCTTT | CASSLEGIGNTEAFF | NA | NA | TRBJ1-1 | TRBV7-2 | 15
TGCGCCAGCAGTCACCCCAGGCAAGAGGACAGGGGCATAACGATTAATAATTCACCCCTCCACTTT | CASSHPRQEDRGITINNSPLHF | TRBD1 | NA | TRBJ1-6 | TRBV23-1 | 22
TGTGCCAGCAGTCGTGACAGGGCCTCTGGAAACACCATATATTTT | CASSRDRASGNTIYF | TRBD1 | NA | TRBJ1-3 | TRBV6-2/TRBV6-3 | 15
TGTGCCAGCAGTGAAGAGGTTACCGGGAGTGGCTACGAGCAGTACTTC | CASSEEVTGSGYEQYF | NA | NA | TRBJ2-7 | TRBV2 | 16
TGTGCCAGCAGTTACCGGCGGGACGGCGAGCAGTACTTC | CASSYRRDGEQYF | NA | NA | TRBJ2-7 | TRBV6-2/TRBV6-3 | 13
TGTGCCATCAGTGAGTCTCGGGACAGGGGTTACAATGAGCAGTTCTTC | CAISESRDRGYNEQFF | TRBD1 | NA | TRBJ2-1 | TRBV10-3 | 16
TGCAGCGTTGAGGCGTTCAACACAGATACGCAGTATTTT | CSVEAFNTDTQYF | NA | NA | TRBJ2-3 | TRBV29-1 | 13
TGTGCCAGCAGCGTAGGTGCCGGGTACCAAGAGACCCAGTACTTC | CASSVGAGYQETQYF | NA | NA | TRBJ2-5 | TRBV9 | 15
TGCGCCAGCCGCAACACCCTCGCACTCGACGAGCAGTACTTC | CASRNTLALDEQYF | NA | NA | TRBJ2-7 | TRBV5-1 | 14